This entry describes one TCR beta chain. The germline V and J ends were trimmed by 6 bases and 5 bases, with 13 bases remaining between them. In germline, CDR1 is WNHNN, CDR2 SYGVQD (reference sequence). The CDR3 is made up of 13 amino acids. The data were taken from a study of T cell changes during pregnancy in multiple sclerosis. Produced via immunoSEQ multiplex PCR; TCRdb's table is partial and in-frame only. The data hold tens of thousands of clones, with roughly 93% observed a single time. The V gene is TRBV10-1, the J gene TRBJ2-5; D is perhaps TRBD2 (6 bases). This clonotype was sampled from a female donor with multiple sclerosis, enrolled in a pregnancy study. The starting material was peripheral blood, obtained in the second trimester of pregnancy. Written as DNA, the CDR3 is TGCGCCAGCAGCGAGGCGGGGATGGAGACCCAGTACTTC. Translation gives CASSEAGMETQYF.